Given below is one TCR beta chain in context. Its specific antigen is unknown. No clone much larger than this one lies a single base away; base qualities are absent. Other DNA sequences from this sample encode an identical CDR3 as well. The High Capacity cDNA Reverse Transcription Kit was used to reverse transcribe all of the isolated RNA, meaning that expressed TCRB transcripts were what got sequenced. Naive, central memory and regulatory T cell samples underwent deep immunoSEQ sequencing, averaging around 3.6 million total reads per sample. After sorted cells were lysed in RLT buffer, RNA was extracted with DNase-treated RNeasy Micro or Mini kits, with the choice depending on cell number. Each cell subset was processed separately to prevent cross-contamination, with patient and healthy donor samples processed together. Using the immunoSEQ multiplex PCR, TCRB sequences were amplified from cDNA into 87-bp fragments spanning the CDR3 region. Sequencing of the amplicons was done on the Illumina HiSeq platform. The study's processing was this. Synthetic template baselines were used to correct PCR bias computationally, reads within Hamming distance 2 were collapsed, and singletons that could not be merged were discarded. Reads were aligned to IMGT to assign V, D and J genes, CDR3 length, and insertions or deletions at six rearrangement sites. Within each subset, clonotype counts were normalized to sorted cell number, after which true diversity and Gini coefficients were computed with the tcR R package. The overlap coefficient, calculated on TCRB nucleotide sequences, was used to quantify repertoire sharing. Out-of-frame TCRB sequences from naive cells were analyzed to stand in for the pre-selection repertoire. TCRdb provides this immuneACCESS table in a form limited to in-frame rearrangements. Some clones are lacking; in checked studies, under half of them reflect an unresolved V gene, and why the rest are absent is not known. V and J calls and clone size are as listed in that table; D and trimming were resolved from the DNA. In all, the sample holds about 700,000 clones, and about an eighth of those were seen once. The top ten constitute around 0.022% of the sample.

A single peripheral blood draw of around 120 mL on average was collected from each donor into heparinised tubes. A BD FACSAria II and a panel including CD45RO, CCR7, CD25, CD127, CD95 and CD27 were used to sort naive, central memory, regulatory and stem cell-like memory CD4+ T cells. Purity was above 98% for every sorted population. PBMCs were isolated immediately by Lymphoprep density gradient centrifugation and stained directly without culture. To minimize batch effects, samples were stained and sorted in pairs, one healthy donor with one patient per experiment. These data belong to a study of beta chain features in type 1 diabetes (dated by TCRdb to between 2017 and 2018). At the level of the whole study: No differences in mean age, gender distribution, total cell number or subset yield were found between patients and healthy donors. In the study, TCRB repertoires of sorted circulating CD4+ T cell subsets from recently diagnosed type 1 diabetes patients were compared with those of matched healthy donors. Regulatory and stem cell-like memory subsets were obtained from only 8 patients and roughly eight healthy donors, while naive and central memory subsets were obtained from all 28 donors. A total of approximately 110,000,000 sorted cells were examined across all samples, and a strong correlation was observed between cell number per subset and RNA yield.

Deletion took 0 bases off V and 0 bases off J, with a span of 11 bases between the germline ends. The CDR3 starts with the cysteine, ends with the phenylalanine, and has 15 residues. Only CDR3 DNA is held: 45 bases, read in frame from base 1. The germline V gene (reference sequence) gives CDR1 as GTSNPN and CDR2 as SVGIG. Results the study describes overall, beyond this receptor: Fewer insertions and more nucleotide deletions at VDJ recombination sites were observed in patients with type 1 diabetes, implying thymic rearrangement abnormalities. Because cDNA was sequenced instead of genomic DNA, activated cells with high expression could be over-represented, although the groups did not differ in activation or CD3 levels. Naive, central memory and regulatory TCRB repertoires appeared to be more similar among patients than among healthy donors. Shorter templates might be favored by PCR, yet because patient and control samples were amplified and corrected together, any such skew would affect both groups equally. Only small numbers of individuals were included in the HLA sub-analyses, which left unresolved whether HLA type had any influence on TCRB rearrangement. A moderate but significant shortening of TCRB CDR3 length was observed in type 1 diabetes patients in all four CD4+ subsets.

The sample taken for sequencing was naive CD4+ T cells from blood. The cell subset or site label, read with the paper, signifies: true naive CD4+ T cells. This receptor chain uses TRBV30 and TRBJ1-2; no D gene can be assigned with confidence. This clonotype was obtained from a man between 18 and 35 years old with type 1 diabetes. The nucleotide sequence reads as follows: TGTGCCTGGAGTGTACGGGGTAGACCTAACTATGGCTACACCTTC. It codes for CAWSVRGRPNYGYTF.